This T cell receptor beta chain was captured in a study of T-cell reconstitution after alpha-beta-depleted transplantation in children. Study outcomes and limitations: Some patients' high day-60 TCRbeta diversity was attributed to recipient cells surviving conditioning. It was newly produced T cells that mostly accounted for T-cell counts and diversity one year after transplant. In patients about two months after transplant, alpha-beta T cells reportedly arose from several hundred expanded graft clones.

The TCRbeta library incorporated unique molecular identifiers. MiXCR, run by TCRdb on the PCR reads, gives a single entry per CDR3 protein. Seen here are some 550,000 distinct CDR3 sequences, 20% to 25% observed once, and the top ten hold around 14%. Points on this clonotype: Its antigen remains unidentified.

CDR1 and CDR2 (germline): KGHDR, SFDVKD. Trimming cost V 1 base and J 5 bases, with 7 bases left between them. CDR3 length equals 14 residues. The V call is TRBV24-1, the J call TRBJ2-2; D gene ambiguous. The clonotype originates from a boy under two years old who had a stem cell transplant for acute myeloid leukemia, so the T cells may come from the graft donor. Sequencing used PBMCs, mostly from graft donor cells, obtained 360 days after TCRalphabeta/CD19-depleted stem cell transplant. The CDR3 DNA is TGTGCCACCAGTGATTTCTTAGGAACCGGGGAGCTGTTTTTT. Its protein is CATSDFLGTGELFF.